This T cell receptor (beta chain) was sequenced for a study of blood T cell repertoires in COVID-19. Using immunoSEQ multiplex PCR, the repertoire was profiled, and TCRdb retains in-frame clones only, with some absent. Of over 100,000 clones detected, approximately 90% appear once; the ten largest clones hold 2% to 2.5%. V lost 7 bases and J lost 2, with 15 bases in between. CDR3 length: 16 residues. Germline V gene data show CDR1 as SGHTA and CDR2 as FQGNSA. The source is a man aged 45-65 years with active COVID-19. The specimen sequenced was peripheral blood. This chain joins TRBV7-2 and TRBJ2-6; possible D gene TRBD2, 6 bases. CDR3 nucleotide sequence: TGTGCCAGCAACGGGGGTTACAGAACTGGGGCCAACGTCCTGACTTTC. This sequence encodes CASNGGYRTGANVLTF. The full variable domain, rest sourced from reference TRBV7-2 and TRBJ2-6, is GAGVSQSPSNKVTEKGKDVELRCDPISGHTALYWYRQSLGQGLEFLIYFQGNSAPDKSGLPSDRFSAERTGGSVSTLTIQRTQQEDSAVYLCASNGGYRTGANVLTFGAGSRLTVL.